This T cell receptor (beta chain) stems from a study of cytomegalovirus exposure and HLA in healthy donors. With 60 Vbeta and 13 Jbeta primers, the PCR was carried out. Assay used: immunoSEQ multiplex PCR; TCRdb lists only in-frame clones, some missing. The data show over 150,000 clones, roughly 80% seen once. Germline loops: CDR1 MDHEN, CDR2 SYDVKM. This CDR3 has 15 residues. With 5 bases removed from V and 4 bases from J, the gap between germline ends came to 12 bases. The sequenced material came from PBMCs. The receptor comes from a human donor in good health. The J gene is TRBJ1-6, the V gene TRBV28, with D perhaps matching TRBD1 (5 bases). CDR3 sequence: CASSPGGTYNSPLHF. CDR3 nucleotides: TGTGCCAGCAGTCCCGGGGGTACGTATAATTCACCCCTCCACTTT.